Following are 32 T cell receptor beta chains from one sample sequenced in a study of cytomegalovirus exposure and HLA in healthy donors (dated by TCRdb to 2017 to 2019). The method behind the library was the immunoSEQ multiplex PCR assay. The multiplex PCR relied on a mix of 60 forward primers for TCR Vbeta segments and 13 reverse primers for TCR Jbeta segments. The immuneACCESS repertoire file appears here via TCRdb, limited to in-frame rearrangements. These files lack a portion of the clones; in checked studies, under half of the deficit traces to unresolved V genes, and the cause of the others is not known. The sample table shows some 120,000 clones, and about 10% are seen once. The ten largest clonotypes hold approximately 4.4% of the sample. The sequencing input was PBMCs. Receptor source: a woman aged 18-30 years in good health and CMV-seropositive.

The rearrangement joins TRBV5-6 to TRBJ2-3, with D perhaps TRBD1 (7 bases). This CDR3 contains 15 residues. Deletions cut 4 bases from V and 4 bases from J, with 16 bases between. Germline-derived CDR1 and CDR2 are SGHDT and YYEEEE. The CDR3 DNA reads TGTGCCAGCAGCACCCAGGGGGGTGCGTCAGATACGCAGTATTTT. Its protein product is CASSTQGGASDTQYF.

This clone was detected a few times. The CDR3 sequence: CASSLHGYSNQPQHF. CDR3 in DNA: TGTGCCAGCAGCTTACACGGTTATAGCAATCAGCCCCAGCATTTT. This chain uses TRBV7-2 with TRBJ1-5; D not certain. The CDR3 consists of 15 residues. Germline CDR1 reads SGHTA; CDR2 reads FQGNSA. V was clipped by 2 bases and J by 0 bases, with 8 bases between them.

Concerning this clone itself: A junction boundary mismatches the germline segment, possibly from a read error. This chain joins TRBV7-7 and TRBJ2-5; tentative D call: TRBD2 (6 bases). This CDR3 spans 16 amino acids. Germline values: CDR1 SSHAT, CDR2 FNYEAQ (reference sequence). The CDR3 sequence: CASSLGRGVTQETQYF. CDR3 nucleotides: TGTGCTAGCAGCTTAGGTCGCGGGGTAACACAAGAGACCCAGTACTTC.

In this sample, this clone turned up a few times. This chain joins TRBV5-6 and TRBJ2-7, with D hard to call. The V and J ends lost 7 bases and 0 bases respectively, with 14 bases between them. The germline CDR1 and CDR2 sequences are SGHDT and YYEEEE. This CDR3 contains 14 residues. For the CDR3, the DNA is TGTGCCAGCGCGGATGAGCCCAGCTCCTACGAGCAGTACTTC. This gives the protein CASADEPSSYEQYF.

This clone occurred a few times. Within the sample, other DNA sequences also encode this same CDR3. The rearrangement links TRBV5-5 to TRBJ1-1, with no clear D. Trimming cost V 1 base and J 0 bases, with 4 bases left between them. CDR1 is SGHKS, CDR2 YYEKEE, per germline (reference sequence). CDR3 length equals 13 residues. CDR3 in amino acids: CASSLPVNTEAFF. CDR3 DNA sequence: TGTGCCAGCAGCTTGCCTGTGAACACTGAAGCTTTCTTT.

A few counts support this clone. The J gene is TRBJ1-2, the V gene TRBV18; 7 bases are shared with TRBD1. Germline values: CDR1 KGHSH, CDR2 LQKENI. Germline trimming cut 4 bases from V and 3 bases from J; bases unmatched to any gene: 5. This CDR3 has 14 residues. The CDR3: CASSRGDRDYGYTF. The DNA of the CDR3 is TGTGCCAGCTCACGGGGTGACAGGGACTATGGCTACACCTTC.

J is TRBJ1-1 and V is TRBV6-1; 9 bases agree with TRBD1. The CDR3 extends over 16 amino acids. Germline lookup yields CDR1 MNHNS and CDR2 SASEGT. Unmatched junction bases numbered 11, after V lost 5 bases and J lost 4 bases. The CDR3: CASSKVLLGQGTEAFF. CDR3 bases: TGTGCCAGCAGTAAAGTCCTCCTGGGACAGGGCACTGAAGCTTTCTTT.

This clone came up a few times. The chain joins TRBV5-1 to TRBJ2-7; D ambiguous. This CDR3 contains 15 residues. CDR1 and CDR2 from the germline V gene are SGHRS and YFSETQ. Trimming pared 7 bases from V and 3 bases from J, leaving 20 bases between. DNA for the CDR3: TGCGCCAGCTCTGAGTTGGGCGCAGGCAACTACGAGCAGTACTTC. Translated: CASSELGAGNYEQYF.

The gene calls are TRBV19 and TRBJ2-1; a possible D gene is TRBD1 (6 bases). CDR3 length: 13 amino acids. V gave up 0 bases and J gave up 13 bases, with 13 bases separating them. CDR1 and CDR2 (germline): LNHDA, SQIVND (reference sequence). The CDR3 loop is CASSIDLQGKQFF. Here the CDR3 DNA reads TGTGCCAGTAGTATAGATCTGCAGGGGAAACAGTTCTTC.

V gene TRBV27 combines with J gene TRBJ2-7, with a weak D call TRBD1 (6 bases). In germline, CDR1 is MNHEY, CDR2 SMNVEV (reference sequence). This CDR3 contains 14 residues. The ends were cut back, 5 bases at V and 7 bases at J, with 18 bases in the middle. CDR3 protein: CASSVTGLLREQYF. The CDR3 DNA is TGTGCCAGCAGTGTGACAGGACTTCTACGGGAGCAGTACTTC.

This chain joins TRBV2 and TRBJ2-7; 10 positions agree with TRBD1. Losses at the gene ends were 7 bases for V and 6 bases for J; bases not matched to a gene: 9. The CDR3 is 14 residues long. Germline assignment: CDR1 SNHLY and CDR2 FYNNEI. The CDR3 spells CASIKRTGGPEQYF. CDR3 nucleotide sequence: TGTGCCAGCATTAAAAGGACAGGGGGACCCGAGCAGTACTTC.

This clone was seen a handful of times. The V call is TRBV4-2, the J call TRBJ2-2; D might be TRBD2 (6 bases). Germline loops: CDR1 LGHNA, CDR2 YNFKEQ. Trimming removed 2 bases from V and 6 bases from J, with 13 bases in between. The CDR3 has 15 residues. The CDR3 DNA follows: TGTGCCAGCAGCCAACGGGAGAAACTTGCCGGGGAGCTGTTTTTT. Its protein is CASSQREKLAGELFF.

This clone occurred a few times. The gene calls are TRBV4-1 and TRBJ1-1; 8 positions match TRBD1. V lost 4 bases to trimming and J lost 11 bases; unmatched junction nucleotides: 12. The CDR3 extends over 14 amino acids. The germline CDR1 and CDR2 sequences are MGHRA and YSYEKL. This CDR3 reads CASSPLLRGLRAFF. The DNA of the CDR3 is TGCGCCAGCAGCCCGTTACTCAGGGGGCTTAGGGCTTTCTTT.

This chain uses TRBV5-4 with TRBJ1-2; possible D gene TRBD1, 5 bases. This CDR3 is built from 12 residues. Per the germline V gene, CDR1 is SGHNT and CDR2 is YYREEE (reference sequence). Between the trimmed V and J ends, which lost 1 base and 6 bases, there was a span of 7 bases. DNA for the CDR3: TGTGCCAGCAGCTTGTGGGGGGATGGCTACACCTTC. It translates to CASSLWGDGYTF.

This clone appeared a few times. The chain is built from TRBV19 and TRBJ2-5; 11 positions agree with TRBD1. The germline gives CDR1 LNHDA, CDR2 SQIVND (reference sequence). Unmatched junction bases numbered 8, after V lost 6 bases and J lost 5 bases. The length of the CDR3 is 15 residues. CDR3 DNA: TGTGCCAGTAGCCCCTGGACAGGGGGCGACGAGACCCAGTACTTC. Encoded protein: CASSPWTGGDETQYF.

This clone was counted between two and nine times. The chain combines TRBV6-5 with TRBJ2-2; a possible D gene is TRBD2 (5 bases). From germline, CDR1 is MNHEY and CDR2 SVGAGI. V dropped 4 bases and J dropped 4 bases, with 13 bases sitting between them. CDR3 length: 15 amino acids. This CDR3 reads CASSFRPEATGELFF. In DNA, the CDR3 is TGTGCCAGCAGTTTCCGGCCGGAGGCCACCGGGGAGCTGTTTTTT.

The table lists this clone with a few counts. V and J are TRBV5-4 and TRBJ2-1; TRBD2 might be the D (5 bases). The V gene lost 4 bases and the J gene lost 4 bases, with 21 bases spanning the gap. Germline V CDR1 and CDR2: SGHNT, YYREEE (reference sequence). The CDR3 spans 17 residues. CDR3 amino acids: CASSPASGVPLYNEQFF. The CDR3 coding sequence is TGTGCCAGCAGCCCCGCGTCCGGGGTTCCTCTTTACAATGAGCAGTTCTTC.

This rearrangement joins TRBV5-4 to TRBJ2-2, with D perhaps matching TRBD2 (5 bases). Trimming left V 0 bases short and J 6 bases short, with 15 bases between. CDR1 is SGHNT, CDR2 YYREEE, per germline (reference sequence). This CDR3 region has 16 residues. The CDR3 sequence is CASSLGAGVLAGELFF. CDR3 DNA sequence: TGTGCCAGCAGCTTGGGAGCCGGGGTCCTAGCCGGGGAGCTGTTTTTT.

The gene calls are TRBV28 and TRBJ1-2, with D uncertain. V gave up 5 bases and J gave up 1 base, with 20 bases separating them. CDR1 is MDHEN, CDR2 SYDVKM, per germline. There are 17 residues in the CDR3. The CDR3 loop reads CASSPQYIESVNYGYTF. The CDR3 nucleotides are TGTGCCAGCAGTCCCCAGTATATCGAATCAGTTAACTATGGCTACACCTTC.

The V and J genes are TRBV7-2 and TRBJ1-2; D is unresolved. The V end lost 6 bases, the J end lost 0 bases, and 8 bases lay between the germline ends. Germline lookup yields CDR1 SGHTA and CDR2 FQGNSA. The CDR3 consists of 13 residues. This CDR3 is CASRGPANYGYTF. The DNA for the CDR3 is TGTGCCAGCAGGGGCCCAGCTAACTATGGCTACACCTTC.

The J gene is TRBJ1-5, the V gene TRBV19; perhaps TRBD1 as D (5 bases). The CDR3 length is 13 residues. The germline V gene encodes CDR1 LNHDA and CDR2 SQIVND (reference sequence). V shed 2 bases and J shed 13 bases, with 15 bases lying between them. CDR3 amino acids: CASSILTGEGQHF. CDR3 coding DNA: TGTGCCAGTAGTATACTGACGGGGGAGGGGCAGCATTTT.

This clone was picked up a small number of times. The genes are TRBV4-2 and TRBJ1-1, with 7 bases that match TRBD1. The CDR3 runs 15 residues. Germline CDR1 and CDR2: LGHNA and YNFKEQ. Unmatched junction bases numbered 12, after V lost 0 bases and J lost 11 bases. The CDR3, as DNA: TGTGCCAGCAGCCAAGATCCTTGGGCAGGGGGTTTCGCTTTCTTT. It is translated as CASSQDPWAGGFAFF.

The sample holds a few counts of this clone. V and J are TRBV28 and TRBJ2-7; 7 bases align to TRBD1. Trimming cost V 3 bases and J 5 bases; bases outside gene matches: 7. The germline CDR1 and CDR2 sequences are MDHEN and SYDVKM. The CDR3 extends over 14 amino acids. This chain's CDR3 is CASSLAGTANEQYF. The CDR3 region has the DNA TGTGCCAGCAGTTTGGCCGGGACAGCCAACGAGCAGTACTTC.

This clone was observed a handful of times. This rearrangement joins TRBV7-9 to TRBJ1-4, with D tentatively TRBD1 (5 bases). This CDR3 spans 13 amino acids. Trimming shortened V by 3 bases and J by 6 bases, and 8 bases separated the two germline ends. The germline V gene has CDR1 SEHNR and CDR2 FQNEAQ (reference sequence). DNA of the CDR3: TGTGCCAGCAGCTTGGGGGGAGATGAAAAACTGTTTTTT. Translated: CASSLGGDEKLFF.

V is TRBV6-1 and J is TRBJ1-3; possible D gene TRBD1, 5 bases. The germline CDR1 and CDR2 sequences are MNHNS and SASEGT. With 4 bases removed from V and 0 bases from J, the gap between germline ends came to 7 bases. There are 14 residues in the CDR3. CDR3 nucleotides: TGTGCCAGCAGTGGGACAAGCTCTGGAAACACCATATATTTT. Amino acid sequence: CASSGTSSGNTIYF.

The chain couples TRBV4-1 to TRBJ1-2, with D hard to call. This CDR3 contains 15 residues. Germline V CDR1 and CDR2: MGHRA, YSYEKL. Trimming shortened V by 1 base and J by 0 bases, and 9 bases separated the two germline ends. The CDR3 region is CASSQVVAANYGYTF. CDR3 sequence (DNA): TGCGCCAGCAGCCAAGTCGTCGCAGCTAACTATGGCTACACCTTC.

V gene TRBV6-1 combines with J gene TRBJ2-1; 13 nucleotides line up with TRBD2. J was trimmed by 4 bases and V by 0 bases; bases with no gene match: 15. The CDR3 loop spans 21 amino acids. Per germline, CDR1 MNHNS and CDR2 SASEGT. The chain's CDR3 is CASSEAFGTSGARVRYNEQFF. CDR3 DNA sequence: TGTGCCAGCAGTGAAGCATTCGGGACTAGCGGGGCCCGAGTACGGTACAATGAGCAGTTCTTC.

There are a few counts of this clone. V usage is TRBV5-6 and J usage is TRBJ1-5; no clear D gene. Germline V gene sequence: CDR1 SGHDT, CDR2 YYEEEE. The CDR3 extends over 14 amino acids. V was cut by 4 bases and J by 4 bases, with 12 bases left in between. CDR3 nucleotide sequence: TGTGCCAGCAGCCGTTGGTCGGAGAATCAGCCCCAGCATTTT. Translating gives CASSRWSENQPQHF.

CDR3 in DNA: TGTGCCAGCCACCTAGCAGGGGCGGGTGGCTACACCTTC. Its translation: CASHLAGAGGYTF. J is TRBJ1-2 and V is TRBV6-5, with a weak D call TRBD1 (6 bases). The germline V and J ends were trimmed by 8 bases and 7 bases, with 17 bases remaining between them. This CDR3 is 13 amino acids long. CDR1 and CDR2 from the germline V gene are MNHEY and SVGAGI.

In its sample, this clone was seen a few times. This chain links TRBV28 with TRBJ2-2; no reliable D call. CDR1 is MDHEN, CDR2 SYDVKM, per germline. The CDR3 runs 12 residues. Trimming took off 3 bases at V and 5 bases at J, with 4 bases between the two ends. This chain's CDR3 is CASSFLTGELFF. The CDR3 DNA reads TGTGCCAGCAGTTTTCTGACCGGGGAGCTGTTTTTT.

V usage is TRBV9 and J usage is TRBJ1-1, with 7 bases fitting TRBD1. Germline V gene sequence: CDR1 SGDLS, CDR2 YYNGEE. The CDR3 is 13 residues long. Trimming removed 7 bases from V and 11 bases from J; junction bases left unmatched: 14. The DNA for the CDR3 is TGTGCCAGCGCCCAGTCGACAGGGTCTGCGGCTTTCTTT. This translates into CASAQSTGSAAFF.

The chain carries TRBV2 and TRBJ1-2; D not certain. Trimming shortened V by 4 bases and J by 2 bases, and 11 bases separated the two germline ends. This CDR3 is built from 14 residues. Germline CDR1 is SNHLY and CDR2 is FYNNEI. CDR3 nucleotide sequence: TGTGCCAGCAGTGTGTCTGGAGGGAACTATGGCTACACCTTC. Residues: CASSVSGGNYGYTF.